Shown below are 30 T cell receptor beta chains from a single sample sequenced in a study of T cells in women clearing cervical HPV infection. Data came from immunoSEQ multiplex PCR; TCRdb stores just in-frame clones and leaves some out. The sample's table shows around 28,000 clones. The sample comprised blood buffy coat. These receptors originate from a woman aged 18-69 years with a cervical HPV16 infection that either progressed to CIN3+ or cleared (not recorded which).

As for this clone: The sequence runs out 3 residues before the end of the CDR3; the remainder is reconstructed from the germline J gene. The genes are TRBV6-4 and TRBJ2-2, with 8 bases matching TRBD1. Looked up from germline, CDR1 is MRHNA and CDR2 is SNTAGT. V shed 5 bases, J shed 7 bases, and the junction held 12 bases outside the gene matches. This CDR3 has 16 residues. The sequenced part of the CDR3 DNA is TGTGCCAGCAGTATGAACTCAGGGGGCGGAAGCGGGGAG. Translation gives CASSMNSGGGSGE. From start to end, the CDR3 is CASSMNSGGGSGELFF.

Concerning this clone itself: The read ends 3 residues early relative to the CDR3; the germline J gene fills the gap. The genes are TRBV5-1 and TRBJ2-7; 7 nucleotides match TRBD2. Unmatched junction bases numbered 11, after V lost 4 bases and J lost 4 bases. Germline lookup yields CDR1 SGHRS and CDR2 YFSETQ. This CDR3 region has 15 residues. CDR3 amino acids: CASSTNGGGSYEQYF. Partial CDR3 DNA: TGCGCCAGCAGCACCAATGGGGGGGGGTCTTACGAG.

Turning to this clone: The CDR3 is cut off 3 residues early in the read; its end comes from the germline J gene. The gene calls are TRBV6-2 or TRBV6-3 and TRBJ2-7; 10 bases line up with TRBD1. V trimming: 6 bases; J trimming: 5 bases; junction bases outside the gene matches: 13. The CDR3 spans 16 residues. Per the germline V gene, CDR1 is MNHEY and CDR2 is SVGEGT. The part of the CDR3 DNA that was read is TGTGCCAGCAGCCCCTACTCCGGGACAGGGGCCCACGAG. Translating gives CASSPYSGTGAHE. The whole CDR3 sequence is CASSPYSGTGAHEQYF.

As concerns this clone: The sequence runs out 3 residues before the end of the CDR3; the remainder is reconstructed from the germline J gene. The chain combines TRBV30 with TRBJ1-4; 7 bases agree with TRBD1. Trimming cost V 6 bases and J 10 bases; bases outside gene matches: 5. Germline assignment: CDR1 GTSNPN and CDR2 SVGIG (reference sequence). The CDR3 is 11 residues long. The CDR3 loop is CACGTAGKLFF. The covered CDR3 bases are TGTGCCTGTGGGACAGCTGGAAAA. The variable domain in full, completed from reference TRBV30 and TRBJ1-4, reads SQTIHQWPATLVQPVGSPLSLECTVEGTSNPNLYWYRQAAGRGLQLLFYSVGIGQISSEVPQNLSASRPQDRQFILSSKKLLLSDSGFYLCACGTAGKLFFGSGTQLSVL.

Remarks on this clone: The CDR3 is cut off 3 residues early in the read; its end comes from the germline J gene. The chain uses TRBV7-6 and TRBJ1-6, with 9 bases fitting TRBD1. Germline CDR1 SGHVS, CDR2 FNYEAQ. This CDR3 spans 15 amino acids. V lost 6 bases, J lost 6 bases, and 6 bases stayed unmatched. CDR3 residues: CASSRQGGGNSPLHF. The part of the CDR3 DNA that was read is TGTGCCAGCAGTCGACAGGGGGGGGGTAATTCACCC.

Details on this clone: The read finishes 3 residues shy of the CDR3 end, and the germline J gene is used to complete it. The chain carries TRBV7-8 and TRBJ2-7; weak D call: TRBD1 (6 bases). V lost 6 bases to trimming and J lost 0 bases, with 15 bases between them. Per germline, CDR1 SGHVS and CDR2 FQNEAQ. This CDR3 has 15 amino acids. CDR3 protein: CASRPAQGPSYEQYF. Incomplete CDR3 DNA: TGTGCCAGCAGACCCGCCCAGGGGCCCTCCTACGAG.

To note about this clone: The read terminates 3 residues before the CDR3 end, so the remaining end is supplied by the germline J gene. The chain links TRBV5-3 to TRBJ1-1, with 7 bases identical to TRBD1. TRBV5-3 is an ORF for which the function is uncertain. This CDR3 region has 15 residues. Trimming took 2 bases from V and 6 from J; bases not matched to a gene: 10. The CDR3 bases that were read are TGTGCCAGAAGCTTAGACAGGGCAGTCCTCCCTGAA. Translating it yields CARSLDRAVLPE. The whole CDR3 protein is CARSLDRAVLPEAFF.

CDR3 sequence reads: CASSLPRGSSMNTEAFF. Partial CDR3 DNA: TGCGCCAGCAGCTTGCCCAGGGGGAGTTCCATGAACACTGAA. This chain joins TRBV5-1 and TRBJ1-1; 7 bases are shared with TRBD1. The CDR3 end is not reached by the read, which stops 3 residues before it; the germline J gene fills it in. Per the germline V gene, CDR1 is SGHRS and CDR2 is YFSETQ. V dropped 1 base and J dropped 0; count of bases not matched to a gene: 9. The CDR3 length is 17 residues.

As for this clone: Read coverage stops 3 residues before the CDR3 terminus; the germline J gene supplies the remainder. The chain is built from TRBV19 and TRBJ1-1; 8 bases match TRBD1. The trim removed 2 bases at V and 0 bases at J, leaving 14 bases unmatched. The germline V gene has CDR1 LNHDA and CDR2 SQIVND (reference sequence). The CDR3 is 19 residues long. The CDR3 spells CASSIPTGALLKMNTEAFF. The DNA read from the CDR3 is TGTGCCAGTAGTATACCGACAGGGGCCCTTCTCAAAATGAACACTGAA.

To note about this clone: The DNA ends 3 residues before the CDR3 does, and the rest of the CDR3 is filled in from the germline J gene. The J gene is TRBJ2-5, the V gene TRBV7-9; D is uncertain. The ends were cut back, 1 base at V and 5 bases at J, with 5 bases in the middle. The CDR3 totals 12 residues. Germline V CDR1 and CDR2: SEHNR, FQNEAQ (reference sequence). CDR3 bases read: TGTGCCAGCAGCTTAGTAGGGGAGACC. Its translation: CASSLVGET. In full, the CDR3 is CASSLVGETQYF.

On this clone: The read ends 3 residues shy of where the CDR3 ends; the end is completed using the germline J gene. The chain links TRBV30 to TRBJ2-3; TRBD2 matches 8 bases. From germline, CDR1 is GTSNPN and CDR2 SVGIG (reference sequence). The CDR3 consists of 13 residues. The V and J ends lost 4 bases and 1 base, in that order; junction bases with no gene match: 1. The sequenced part of the CDR3 DNA is TGTGCCTGGAAGACTAGCGGCACAGATACG. As protein: CAWKTSGTDT. The whole CDR3 sequence reads CAWKTSGTDTQYF. Based on the CDR3 plus reference TRBV30 and TRBJ2-3, the full variable domain is SQTIHQWPATLVQPVGSPLSLECTVEGTSNPNLYWYRQAAGRGLQLLFYSVGIGQISSEVPQNLSASRPQDRQFILSSKKLLLSDSGFYLCAWKTSGTDTQYFGPGTRLTVL.

A remark on this clone: The read ends 3 residues before the CDR3 terminus; that terminus is restored from the germline J gene. The rearrangement joins TRBV7-9 to TRBJ2-4, with D perhaps TRBD1 (6 bases). Germline lookup yields CDR1 SEHNR and CDR2 FQNEAQ (reference sequence). This CDR3 comprises 15 residues. The sequenced CDR3 bases are TGTGCCAGCAGCCCCAGGGGTATGGATGTAACGGGT. The encoded protein is CASSPRGMDVTG. The entire CDR3 protein is CASSPRGMDVTGQYF.

About this clone itself: The read comes to an end 3 residues before the CDR3 does, leaving the germline J gene to fill in the end. The chain employs TRBV10-3 and TRBJ2-7; weak D call: TRBD1 (6 bases). Trimming cost V 6 bases and J 2 bases, with 17 bases left between them. This CDR3 is built from 15 residues. Germline V lookup: CDR1 ENHRY, CDR2 SYGVKD. Partial CDR3 DNA: TGTGCCATCAGAGGCGCGACAGGAAGCGCCTACGAG. It translates to CAIRGATGSAYE. The entire CDR3 reads CAIRGATGSAYEQYF.

Comment on this clone: The read comes to an end 3 residues before the CDR3 does, leaving the germline J gene to fill in the end. This chain joins TRBV5-6 and TRBJ2-5, with 8 bases aligning to TRBD2. The CDR3 has 14 residues. Germline V gene data show CDR1 as SGHDT and CDR2 as YYEEEE. V gave up 0 bases and J gave up 4 bases; unmatched junction bases: 2. The CDR3 bases that were read are TGTGCCAGCAGCTTGGATAGCGGGATAGAGACC. This gives the protein CASSLDSGIET. The whole CDR3 sequence is CASSLDSGIETQYF.

Of note for this clone: The read ends 3 residues before the CDR3 terminus; that terminus is restored from the germline J gene. V and J are TRBV5-1 and TRBJ2-5, with TRBD2 identical over 10 bases. After removal of 0 bases from V and 3 bases from J, the junction contained 8 bases not matched to a gene. The CDR3 contains 17 residues. CDR1 is SGHRS, CDR2 YFSETQ, per germline. CDR3 bases read: TGCGCCAGCAGCTTGGGGGCTAGCGGGGGTTCAGAAGAGACC. Its protein product is CASSLGASGGSEET. The CDR3 reads in full as CASSLGASGGSEETQYF.

A note on this clone: Sequencing ends 3 residues short of the CDR3 end; the germline J gene provides the rest. The rearrangement links TRBV7-2 to TRBJ2-7; D perhaps matches TRBD2 (6 bases). V gave up 1 base and J gave up 3 bases, with 13 bases separating them. CDR3 length: 15 amino acids. In germline, CDR1 is SGHTA, CDR2 FQGNSA. The CDR3 bases that were read are TGTGCCAGCAGCTTAGTGAGGACTATTATCTACGAG. Its translation is CASSLVRTIIYE. The whole CDR3 protein is CASSLVRTIIYEQYF.

On this clone: The read falls 3 residues short of the CDR3 end, and the missing part is taken from the germline J gene. V gene TRBV5-8 combines with J gene TRBJ2-5; D unresolved. The CDR3 runs to 13 residues. V was shortened by 1 base and J by 2 bases, with 6 bases between the two germline ends. CDR1 and CDR2 (germline): SGHTS, YDEGEE. The CDR3 is CASSLYQQETQYF. The sequenced part of the CDR3 DNA is TGTGCCAGCAGCTTGTATCAGCAAGAGACC.

Comments on this clone: The DNA ends 3 residues before the CDR3 does, and the rest of the CDR3 is filled in from the germline J gene. The chain uses TRBV7-7 and TRBJ2-5; a possible D gene is TRBD2 (5 bases). Germline loops: CDR1 SSHAT, CDR2 FNYEAQ (reference sequence). The CDR3 runs 13 residues. Deletions cut 1 base from V and 4 bases from J, with 7 bases between. The CDR3 is CASSLDAGETQYF. CDR3 DNA (partial): TGTGCCAGCAGCTTAGACGCGGGAGAGACC. The variable domain in full, completed from reference TRBV7-7 and TRBJ2-5, reads GAGVSQSPRYKVTKRGQDVTLRCDPISSHATLYWYQQALGQGPEFLTYFNYEAQPDKSGLPSDRFSAERPEGSISTLTIQRTEQRDSAMYRCASSLDAGETQYFGPGTRLLVL.

Note on this clone: The read stops 3 residues short of the end of the CDR3; the missing end is completed from the germline J gene. This rearrangement joins TRBV18 to TRBJ2-5, with a tentative D call TRBD2 (6 bases). Germline V gene lookup returns CDR1 KGHSH and CDR2 LQKENI. CDR3 length equals 15 residues. Trimming left V 0 bases short and J 1 base short, with 9 bases between. CDR3 in amino acids: CASSPPAGTQETQYF. CDR3 DNA, as far as it was read: TGTGCCAGCTCACCACCGGCGGGGACCCAAGAGACC.

A word on this clone: The CDR3 extends 3 residues past the end of the read, so its final part is completed from the germline J gene. J is TRBJ2-3 and V is TRBV30; 16 bases match TRBD2. The J segment lost 3 bases and the V segment lost 8 bases, leaving 2 bases of the junction unmatched. Per the germline V gene, CDR1 is GTSNPN and CDR2 is SVGIG (reference sequence). The CDR3 has 14 residues. Partial CDR3 DNA: TGTGCCGGGACTAGCGGGAGGGGAACAGATACG. It translates to CAGTSGRGTDT. From start to end, the CDR3 is CAGTSGRGTDTQYF.

To note about this clone: Coverage ceases 3 residues before the CDR3 finishes, and the germline J gene fills in the end. J is TRBJ2-1 and V is TRBV5-1; 7 nucleotides agree with TRBD1. The CDR3 loop spans 15 amino acids. The trim removed 4 bases at V and 5 bases at J, leaving 9 bases unmatched. Germline values: CDR1 SGHRS, CDR2 YFSETQ. Incomplete CDR3 DNA: TGCGCCAGCAGCCCAACAGGGGCCCCCGACAATGAG. Translation gives CASSPTGAPDNE. The whole CDR3 protein reads CASSPTGAPDNEQFF.

With regard to this clone: The sequenced fragment ends 3 residues before the CDR3 boundary, so the rest is inferred from the germline J gene. The chain carries TRBV30 and TRBJ1-3; a possible D gene is TRBD1 (5 bases). Germline V gives CDR1 GTSNPN, CDR2 SVGIG (reference sequence). The CDR3 is 14 amino acids. Between the trimmed V and J ends, which lost 0 bases and 4 bases, there was a span of 10 bases. CDR3 DNA, as far as it was read: TGTGCCTGGAGTGTAGCAGGGAGGGGAAACACC. This translates into CAWSVAGRGNT. The full CDR3 reads CAWSVAGRGNTIYF.

As to this clone: The CDR3 extends 3 residues past the end of the read, so its final part is completed from the germline J gene. The rearrangement uses TRBV5-1 and TRBJ1-3; no firm D call. Germline V lookup: CDR1 SGHRS, CDR2 YFSETQ. With 0 bases removed from V and 7 bases from J, the gap between germline ends came to 11 bases. CDR3 length: 14 amino acids. The CDR3 reads CASSLEAAGNTIYF. CDR3 DNA (partial): TGCGCCAGCAGCTTGGAGGCAGCCGGGAACACC.

With respect to this clone: The junction differs from germline at one of its ends, possibly a read error. Read data end 3 residues before the CDR3 end; the end is taken from the germline J gene. The chain couples TRBV4-2 to TRBJ1-4, with TRBD1 matching over 10 bases. Germline V gene sequence: CDR1 LGHNA, CDR2 YNFKEQ. This CDR3 region has 15 residues. The CDR3 protein is CASSQETGGAGKLFF. The CDR3 bases that were read are TGCGCCAGCAGCCAAGAGACAGGGGGCGCGGGAAAA.

On this clone: The read ends 3 residues early relative to the CDR3; the germline J gene fills the gap. The chain combines TRBV20-1 with TRBJ2-7, with 9 bases identical to TRBD2. The CDR3 has 14 residues. The V gene end was trimmed by 6 bases and the J gene end by 2 bases; junction bases not matched to a gene: 8. The germline gives CDR1 DFQATT, CDR2 SNEGSKA (reference sequence). The sequenced part of the CDR3 DNA is TGCAGTGCGGCGACTAGCGGCTTTCCCTACGAG. Its protein product is CSAATSGFPYE. The full CDR3 sequence reads CSAATSGFPYEQYF.

For this clone: The read is 3 residues too short to cover the CDR3 end, so that end is filled in from the germline J gene. V usage is TRBV5-1 and J usage is TRBJ2-5, with TRBD2 matching 7 bases. The CDR3 runs to 15 residues. Germline V gene sequence: CDR1 SGHRS, CDR2 YFSETQ. V shed 5 bases, J shed 3 bases, and the junction held 10 bases outside the gene matches. CDR3 DNA, as far as it was read: TGCGCCAGCAGGCCTCTCGGGGGGTCTGAAGAGACC. Translating gives CASRPLGGSEET. The complete CDR3 sequence is CASRPLGGSEETQYF.

Concerning this clone: Germline and junction disagree at one end, which may indicate a read error. With the read ending 3 residues before the CDR3 end, the germline J gene is used to fill in that end. The rearrangement links TRBV4-2 to TRBJ2-7; possible D gene TRBD2, 5 bases. The germline CDR1 and CDR2 sequences are LGHNA and YNFKEQ. The CDR3 consists of 13 residues. Partial CDR3 DNA: TGCGCCAGCAGCCAAGATCGGGGATACGAG. Amino acid sequence: CASSQDRGYE. Given in full, the CDR3 is CASSQDRGYEQYF.

Worth noting for this clone: Read sequence stops 3 residues before the CDR3 end, and the germline J gene provides the missing end. The chain joins TRBV13 to TRBJ2-1, with 7 bases identical to TRBD2. The CDR3 loop spans 17 amino acids. Germline CDR1 is PRHDT and CDR2 is FYEKMQ (reference sequence). V lost 4 bases and J lost 9; bases outside the gene matches: 18. Partial CDR3 DNA: TGTGCCAGCAGCTCAGGCCCCGGACTAGGGGCCATAGGTGAG. Protein sequence: CASSSGPGLGAIGE. The CDR3 in full is CASSSGPGLGAIGEQFF.

A word on this clone: The read finishes 3 residues shy of the CDR3 end, and the germline J gene is used to complete it. The genes are TRBV10-3 and TRBJ2-1, with TRBD1 identical over 7 bases. The CDR3 sequence is 16 residues long. V lost 5 bases to trimming and J lost 0 bases; unmatched junction nucleotides: 7. Looked up from germline, CDR1 is ENHRY and CDR2 is SYGVKD. The sequenced part of the CDR3 DNA is TGTGCCATCAGTACCGAGGGACAGAGCTCCTACAATGAG. Translating it yields CAISTEGQSSYNE. The entire CDR3 is CAISTEGQSSYNEQFF.

Details on this clone: The read finishes 3 residues shy of the CDR3 end, and the germline J gene is used to complete it. V gene TRBV18 combines with J gene TRBJ2-3; 10 positions agree with TRBD1. The J segment lost 5 bases and the V segment lost 2 bases, leaving 7 bases of the junction unmatched. CDR1 is KGHSH, CDR2 LQKENI, per germline. The CDR3 loop spans 16 amino acids. CDR3 DNA, as far as it was read: TGTGCCAGCTCACCATCTCTGGGACAGGGGTTAGATACG. This translates into CASSPSLGQGLDT. In full, the CDR3 reads CASSPSLGQGLDTQYF.